This TCR beta chain was identified in a study of T cell repertoires in cytomegalovirus infection. About this clonotype itself: Its antigen remains unknown.

The CDR3 loop spans 16 amino acids. Trimming cost V 2 bases and J 0 bases; bases outside gene matches: 1. The germline V gene has CDR1 SGHVS and CDR2 FNYEAQ. TCRdb reanalysed the reads using MiXCR and keeps one entry per CDR3 protein. The sample comprises a few hundred thousand distinct CDR3 sequences, about 20% of which are singletons, and roughly 19% rests with the top ten. This material consisted of cultured PBMCs, taken from culture after CMV antigen stimulation. V usage is TRBV7-6 and J usage is TRBJ2-6, with 7 bases lining up with TRBD2. This receptor was obtained from a human donor in good health (CMV status not recorded). Some clones in this sample may be carry-over from other donors' samples. The CDR3 is CASSLRGSSGANVLTF. CDR3 coding DNA: TGTGCCAGCAGCTTACGCGGGAGCTCTGGGGCCAACGTCCTGACTTTC.